The 19 T cell receptor beta chains below come from one sample, sequenced in a study of blood T cell repertoires in COVID-19. Sequencing was performed with immunoSEQ multiplex PCR; in TCRdb, only in-frame clones are kept and a portion is missing. The table lists some 340,000 clones, roughly four fifths of them singletons. Sequencing was performed on PBMCs or T cells enriched from blood (not recorded which). These receptors were collected from a woman aged 45 to 65 who had recovered from COVID-19.

Concerning this clone itself: At the DNA level, this CDR3 is encoded by other sequences in the same sample as well. V gene TRBV27 combines with J gene TRBJ1-2; possible D gene TRBD1, 6 bases. The CDR3 length is 13 residues. CDR1 and CDR2 from the germline V gene are MNHEY and SMNVEV (reference sequence). Trimming stripped 2 bases from V and 2 bases from J, with 6 bases between. CDR3 protein: CASSLTGNYGYTF. As DNA, the CDR3 is TGTGCCAGCAGTTTAACAGGGAACTATGGCTACACCTTC.

V gene TRBV27 combines with J gene TRBJ1-5; D gene unclear. The CDR3 spans 16 residues. V dropped 0 bases and J dropped 2 bases, with 11 bases sitting between them. Per germline, CDR1 MNHEY and CDR2 SMNVEV (reference sequence). CDR3 loop: CASSLSTLGGNQPQHF. CDR3 DNA sequence: TGTGCCAGCAGTTTATCGACCCTCGGGGGCAATCAGCCCCAGCATTTT.

This clone was recorded once. The gene calls are TRBV7-9 and TRBJ2-1; TRBD1 matches at 8 bases. CDR1 SEHNR and CDR2 FQNEAQ come from the germline V gene (reference sequence). The V gene end was trimmed by 8 bases and the J gene end by 4 bases; junction bases not matched to a gene: 13. The CDR3 loop spans 16 amino acids. The CDR3 region has the DNA TGTGCCAGCGGGGGACAGGTCTGGAGGACATACAATGAGCAGTTCTTC. It codes for CASGGQVWRTYNEQFF. Filled out from reference TRBV7-9 and TRBJ2-1, the complete variable domain reads DTGVSQNPRHKITKRGQNVTFRCDPISEHNRLYWYRQTLGQGPEFLTYFQNEAQLEKSRLLSDRFSAERPKGSFSTLEIQRTEQGDSAMYLCASGGQVWRTYNEQFFGPGTRLTVL.

This rearrangement joins TRBV24-1 to TRBJ1-5, with a tentative D call TRBD1 (5 bases). The CDR3 covers 12 residues. Germline values: CDR1 KGHDR, CDR2 SFDVKD. Trimming removed 1 base from V and 9 bases from J, with 6 bases in between. This CDR3 reads CATSDFTGPQHF. CDR3 bases: TGTGCCACCAGTGATTTTACAGGGCCCCAGCATTTT.

The chain couples TRBV2 to TRBJ1-2; TRBD1 aligns across 7 bases. Germline CDR1 SNHLY, CDR2 FYNNEI. Trimming cost V 6 bases and J 5 bases; bases outside gene matches: 6. This CDR3 contains 13 residues. The CDR3 region is CASRDTGVYGYTF. CDR3 sequence (DNA): TGTGCCAGCAGGGACACAGGGGTTTATGGCTACACCTTC.

V is TRBV6-2 or TRBV6-3 and J is TRBJ2-5; 11 bases line up with TRBD1. This CDR3 comprises 18 residues. Germline CDR1 reads MNHEY; CDR2 reads SVGEGT. After removal of 6 bases from V and 1 base from J, the junction contained 13 bases not matched to a gene. The chain's CDR3 is CASSREGTGGGGQETQYF. For the CDR3, the DNA is TGTGCCAGCAGCAGAGAGGGGACAGGGGGAGGGGGCCAAGAGACCCAGTACTTC.

As to this clone: Other DNA sequences within the sample encode an identical CDR3. CDR3 residues: CASSLGGARTGELFF. CDR3 DNA: TGTGCCAGCAGCCTAGGGGGCGCGCGCACCGGGGAGCTGTTTTTT. V gene TRBV3-1 (or the pseudogene TRBV3-2) combines with J gene TRBJ2-2; 7 nucleotides line up with TRBD1. Germline-derived CDR1 and CDR2 are LGHDT and YNNKEL (reference sequence). V gave up 4 bases and J gave up 4 bases; unmatched junction bases: 6. The CDR3 covers 15 residues.

Comments on this clone: Within the sample, other DNA sequences also encode this same CDR3. The chain recombines TRBV12-3 or TRBV12-4 with TRBJ1-1; the D gene is possibly TRBD1 (5 bases). V lost 1 base, J lost 5 bases, and 8 bases lay in between. The CDR3 has 13 residues. The CDR3 here is CASSLGRGTEAFF. The CDR3 DNA follows: TGTGCCAGCAGTTTAGGGAGGGGTACTGAAGCTTTCTTT.

This chain joins TRBV19 and TRBJ2-3; tentatively, D is TRBD2 (6 bases). Between the trimmed V and J ends, which lost 4 bases and 1 base, there was a span of 12 bases. Germline V gives CDR1 LNHDA, CDR2 SQIVND (reference sequence). The CDR3 is 15 amino acids. Here the CDR3 reads CASSTWGVGTDTQYF. The DNA for the CDR3 is TGTGCCAGTAGTACGTGGGGGGTCGGCACAGATACGCAGTATTTT.

The chain combines TRBV6-5 with TRBJ1-4; no clear D gene. Deletions cut 6 bases from V and 8 bases from J, with 19 bases between. Per germline, CDR1 MNHEY and CDR2 SVGAGI. The CDR3 loop spans 15 amino acids. The CDR3 is CASSQAKRRGEKLFF. For the CDR3, the DNA is TGTGCCAGCAGCCAAGCAAAGCGGCGCGGCGAAAAACTGTTTTTT.

This chain's CDR3 is CASSLQQGAVNEQFF. Written as DNA, the CDR3 is TGTGCCAGCAGCTTACAACAGGGGGCGGTTAATGAGCAGTTCTTC. The chain carries TRBV11-3 and TRBJ2-1, with 9 nucleotides matching TRBD1. Germline assignment: CDR1 SGHNT and CDR2 YENEEA. The CDR3 extends over 15 amino acids. With 2 bases clipped from V and 7 bases from J, the junction kept 6 bases outside the gene matches.

Here the CDR3 reads CASSVGLEGWNTGELFF. The DNA of the CDR3 is TGTGCCAGCAGCGTAGGTCTCGAGGGATGGAACACCGGGGAGCTGTTTTTT. The chain links TRBV9 to TRBJ2-2, with a tentative D call TRBD2 (5 bases). The CDR3 extends over 17 amino acids. Germline loops: CDR1 SGDLS, CDR2 YYNGEE. Trimming took off 0 bases at V and 1 base at J, with 13 bases between the two ends.

The sample holds a few counts of this clone. The rearrangement joins TRBV6-6 to TRBJ1-2; 9 positions agree with TRBD1. Germline V lookup: CDR1 MNHNY, CDR2 SVGAGI (reference sequence). V was clipped by 6 bases and J by 10 bases; unmatched bases: 9. This CDR3 spans 13 amino acids. DNA for the CDR3: TGTGCCAGCAGACCGGGACAGGGATCCAACTACACCTTC. Amino acids: CASRPGQGSNYTF.

This clone was found once. The chain employs TRBV19 and TRBJ1-1; D not certain. The CDR3 has 14 amino acids. Looked up from germline, CDR1 is LNHDA and CDR2 is SQIVND (reference sequence). V lost 5 bases, J lost 2 bases, and 12 bases lay in between. CDR3 sequence: CASSLWASNTEAFF. Here the CDR3 DNA reads TGTGCCAGTAGTCTTTGGGCCTCAAACACTGAAGCTTTCTTT.

This chain joins TRBV19 and TRBJ1-2; D remains ambiguous. CDR3 length: 15 amino acids. CDR1 is LNHDA and CDR2 is SQIVND in the germline V gene (reference sequence). With 0 bases removed from V and 6 bases from J, the gap between germline ends came to 14 bases. The CDR3 is CASSIDPSRTDGYTF. In nucleotides, the CDR3 is TGTGCCAGTAGTATAGATCCCAGCAGGACTGATGGCTACACCTTC. Combining the CDR3 with reference TRBV19 and TRBJ1-2 gives the whole variable domain DGGITQSPKYLFRKEGQNVTLSCEQNLNHDAMYWYRQDPGQGLRLIYYSQIVNDFQKGDIAEGYSVSREKKESFPLTVTSAQKNPTAFYLCASSIDPSRTDGYTFGSGTRLTVV.

In the case of this clone: Other DNA sequences in the same sample also yield this CDR3. The chain links TRBV12-3 or TRBV12-4 to TRBJ2-7; D is unclear. CDR3 length equals 12 residues. V lost 1 base and J 3 bases, leaving 4 bases between the germline ends. Here the CDR3 DNA reads TGTGCCAGCAGTTTAGGACTCTACGAGCAGTACTTC. Protein product: CASSLGLYEQYF.

The chain carries TRBV14 and TRBJ1-1, with 10 bases fitting TRBD1. The CDR3 spans 18 residues. Germline V gives CDR1 SGHDN, CDR2 FVKESK. The V segment lost 1 base and the J segment 0 bases; nucleotides outside the gene matches: 8. The chain's CDR3 is CASSQAQPGQGMNTEAFF. In nucleotides, the CDR3 is TGTGCCAGCAGCCAAGCCCAACCGGGACAGGGGATGAACACTGAAGCTTTCTTT.

V gene TRBV18 combines with J gene TRBJ1-5; D is unresolved. Trimming pared 6 bases from V and 4 bases from J, leaving 10 bases between. The CDR3 spans 13 residues. The germline V gene encodes CDR1 KGHSH and CDR2 LQKENI. The CDR3 DNA sequence: TGTGCCAGCTCGGAGACTGTGAATCAGCCCCAGCATTTT. Translation gives CASSETVNQPQHF.

The rearrangement uses TRBV4-1 and TRBJ1-5; 8 bases align to TRBD1. The CDR3 spans 15 residues. Germline loops: CDR1 MGHRA, CDR2 YSYEKL. The trim removed 5 bases at V and 6 bases at J, leaving 9 bases unmatched. The CDR3 DNA is TGCGCCAGCAGCGCGACCGGGACAGGTTCTCAGCCCCAGCATTTT. Residues: CASSATGTGSQPQHF.